The clone carrying this TCR beta chain came up once. The antigen is undetermined. Germline-derived CDR1 and CDR2 are KGHSH and LQKENI. V dropped 0 bases and J dropped 7 bases, with 9 bases sitting between them. This CDR3 has 14 residues. This record comes from a study of cytomegalovirus exposure and HLA in healthy donors. Study results and caveats: The study designated 160 or so TCR beta chains cytomegalovirus-associated.

The table came from immunoSEQ multiplex PCR; TCRdb's copy has only in-frame clones and leaves some out. Among about 98,000 clones listed, about 95% were seen once. This chain links TRBV18 with TRBJ2-2; no clear D. The TCR sequence derives from a woman between 18 and 30 years old in good health and CMV-seronegative. The sample taken for sequencing was PBMCs. The CDR3 DNA reads TGTGCCAGCTCACCACCGAGTCAAGACGGGGAGCTGTTTTTT. Translated: CASSPPSQDGELFF.